This paragraph covers one TCR beta chain sequence. The data derive from a study of blood T cell repertoires in COVID-19. Germline CDR1 SQVTM, CDR2 ANQGSEA. Trimming left V 3 bases short and J 1 base short, with 5 bases between. This CDR3 spans 12 amino acids. The assay was immunoSEQ multiplex PCR, and TCRdb's table has in-frame clones only and misses some. The table has approximately 150,000 clones, 85% to 90% seen once; the top ten hold approximately 2.1%. V and J are TRBV29-1 and TRBJ2-3, with unresolved D. This sequence was found in a man aged 45 to 65 who had recovered from COVID-19. The sequenced material came from peripheral blood. CDR3 sequence reads: CSVDQGTDTQYF. The CDR3 DNA sequence: TGCAGCGTTGATCAGGGCACAGATACGCAGTATTTT.